The 3 T cell receptor beta chains below were found in one sample sequenced in a study of a mutant IDH1 vaccine in newly diagnosed glioma. Time point denoted: week 23, last vaccination. Vaccinated patients received 300 ug of mutant IDH1 20-mer peptide per dose, with topical imiquimod. The table came from immunoSEQ multiplex PCR; TCRdb's copy has only in-frame clones and leaves some out. The table shows about 40,000 clones, with about 76% occurring only once. Antigen specificity for these receptors is unknown. The sequencing here drew on PBMCs, taken from a glioma patient whose treatment included an IDH1 peptide vaccine. The receptor source for this set is a man aged 50 to 59 with glioma.

The chain has TRBV18 and TRBJ2-1, with TRBD1 matching over 9 bases. V gave up 3 bases and J gave up 8 bases; unmatched junction bases: 2. CDR3 length: 13 amino acids. Germline assignment: CDR1 KGHSH and CDR2 LQKENI. The CDR3 coding sequence is TGTGCCAGCTCACCGGGACAGGGCGATGAGCAGTTCTTC. The encoded protein is CASSPGQGDEQFF.

This clone was seen only a few times. The chain carries TRBV19 and TRBJ1-4, with TRBD1 matching 7 bases. The CDR3 loop spans 14 amino acids. The J segment lost 0 bases and the V segment lost 6 bases, leaving 1 base of the junction unmatched. The germline gives CDR1 LNHDA, CDR2 SQIVND (reference sequence). The CDR3 sequence: CASRGTATNEKLFF. CDR3 DNA sequence: TGTGCCAGTAGGGGGACAGCAACTAATGAAAAACTGTTTTTT.

This rearrangement joins TRBV13 to TRBJ2-7; D could derive from TRBD1 or TRBD2 (6 bases each). The CDR3 has 15 amino acids. The ends were cut back, 1 base at V and 0 bases at J, with 10 bases in the middle. Germline lookup yields CDR1 PRHDT and CDR2 FYEKMQ (reference sequence). CDR3: CASSLEQGGSYEQYF. CDR3 in DNA: TGTGCCAGCAGCTTAGAACAGGGAGGCTCCTACGAGCAGTACTTC.